Listed below are T cell receptor beta chains from one sample, sequenced in a study of blood T cells in healthy people across ages. TCRdb reprocessed the 5' RACE reads with MiXCR, giving one entry per CDR3 protein. The profile covers about 1.6 million distinct CDR3 sequences, with approximately 32% appearing a single time and roughly 12% taken by the ten largest. Sequencing used blood. The origin of the receptors is a woman under 40 in good health. The CDR3 runs from the conserved cysteine through the conserved F or W. D genes are given only for firm matches. Where a row states a size, it is once, few, many or the class of an expanded clone; other rows omit it.

j_gene	v_gene	d_gene	abundance	CDR3aa	CDR3nt
TRBJ1-2	TRBV18	-	-	CASSPEQRYGYTF	TGTGCCAGCTCACCGGAACAGCGCTATGGCTACACCTTC
TRBJ1-6	TRBV20-1	-	many	CSARIQRIDSPLHF	TGCAGTGCTAGGATTCAAAGGATAGATTCACCCCTCCACTTT
TRBJ1-2	TRBV6-1	TRBD1	few	CASSVFWDRDNYGYTF	TGTGCCAGCAGTGTTTTCTGGGACAGGGACAACTATGGCTACACCTTC
TRBJ2-7	TRBV18	TRBD2	-	CASSPPVVAGSGEQYF	TGTGCCAGCTCACCACCGGTGGTAGCGGGGTCGGGCGAGCAGTACTTC
TRBJ2-5	TRBV6-5	TRBD2	few	CASSYAGGAETQYF	TGTGCCAGCAGTTACGCCGGGGGGGCCGAGACCCAGTACTTC
TRBJ2-5	TRBV7-9	TRBD1	-	CASSGTGARETQYF	TGTGCCAGCAGCGGAACAGGGGCAAGGGAGACCCAGTACTTC
TRBJ2-3	TRBV6-5	-	-	CASSSSGLLGPTDTQYF	TGTGCCAGCAGTTCCTCGGGACTCCTAGGTCCCACAGATACGCAGTATTTT
TRBJ2-1	TRBV29-1	TRBD2	few	CSVDAGGTYNEQFF	TGCAGCGTTGATGCGGGAGGCACCTACAATGAGCAGTTCTTC
TRBJ2-3	TRBV5-1	-	once	CASSSLGAGRTDTQYF	TGCGCCAGCAGCTCCTTGGGGGCGGGGAGGACAGATACGCAGTATTTT
TRBJ2-4	TRBV5-6	-	-	CASSLASGTPKNIQYF	TGTGCCAGCAGCTTGGCCTCCGGGACTCCGAAAAACATTCAGTACTTC
TRBJ2-7	TRBV3-1	TRBD1	few	CASSSRQGRLYEQYF	TGTGCCAGCAGCTCTCGACAGGGGCGGCTCTACGAGCAGTACTTC
TRBJ2-1	TRBV20-1	-	-	CSASRPGAYNEQFF	TGCAGTGCCAGCAGGCCTGGGGCCTACAATGAGCAGTTCTTC
TRBJ2-2	TRBV4-1	-	once	CASSVVGASAGELFF	TGCGCCAGCAGCGTAGTTGGGGCCTCGGCCGGGGAGCTGTTTTTT
TRBJ1-2	TRBV27	TRBD1	-	CASSGSTGKGRGYTF	TGTGCCAGCAGTGGATCGACAGGGAAGGGTAGGGGCTACACCTTC
TRBJ2-7	TRBV5-5	TRBD1	few	CASSLSGTGYYEQYF	TGTGCCAGCAGCTTGAGTGGGACAGGCTACTACGAGCAGTACTTC
TRBJ2-5	TRBV20-1	-	few	CSARIWQGGETQYF	TGCAGTGCTAGGATTTGGCAGGGCGGAGAGACCCAGTACTTC
TRBJ2-5	TRBV2	TRBD2	-	CASKPSGDWETQYF	TGTGCCAGCAAACCTAGCGGGGATTGGGAGACCCAGTACTTC
TRBJ2-7	TRBV7-8	TRBD2	-	CASSLTSGRADYKQYF	TGTGCCAGCAGCTTGACTAGCGGGAGGGCCGACTACAAGCAGTACTTC
TRBJ1-2	TRBV6-1	-	few	CASSDGPVAGWYGYTF	TGTGCCAGCAGTGACGGACCCGTCGCGGGGTGGTATGGCTACACCTTC
TRBJ2-3	TRBV20-1	TRBD1	few	CSAHGTRGRGSFTDTQYF	TGCAGTGCCCACGGCACCAGGGGGCGTGGATCTTTTACAGATACGCAGTATTTT
TRBJ2-7	TRBV30	-	-	CAWIDGASYEQYF	TGTGCCTGGATTGATGGAGCCTCCTACGAGCAGTACTTC
TRBJ2-1	TRBV5-1	-	-	CASSWAGLGNEQFF	TGCGCCAGCAGCTGGGCAGGGTTGGGGAATGAGCAGTTCTTC
TRBJ2-3	TRBV20-1	-	few	CSVREYGWRTSTDTQYF	TGCAGTGTAAGAGAATACGGTTGGCGGACTAGCACAGATACGCAGTATTTT
TRBJ1-2	TRBV18	-	-	CASSPSAGQEGNYGYTF	TGTGCCAGCTCACCCTCAGCCGGGCAGGAGGGTAACTATGGCTACACCTTC
TRBJ1-1	TRBV7-3	-	-	CASSLRANSEAFF	TGTGCCAGCAGCTTAAGGGCGAACAGTGAAGCTTTCTTT
TRBJ2-7	TRBV5-5	-	few	CASSLVASVTYEQYF	TGTGCCAGCAGCTTGGTCGCTAGCGTAACCTACGAGCAGTACTTC
TRBJ2-3	TRBV9	TRBD1	-	CASSAEGTAGTDTQYF	TGTGCCAGCAGCGCTGAAGGGACAGCGGGCACAGATACGCAGTATTTT